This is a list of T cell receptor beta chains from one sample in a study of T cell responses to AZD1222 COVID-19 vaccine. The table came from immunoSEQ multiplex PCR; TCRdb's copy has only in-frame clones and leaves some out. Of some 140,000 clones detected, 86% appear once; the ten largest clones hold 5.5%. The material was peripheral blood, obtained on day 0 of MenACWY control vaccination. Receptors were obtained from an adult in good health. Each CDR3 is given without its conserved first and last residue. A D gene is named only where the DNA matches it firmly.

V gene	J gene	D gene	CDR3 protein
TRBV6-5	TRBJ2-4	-	ASSYRAVLAKNIQY
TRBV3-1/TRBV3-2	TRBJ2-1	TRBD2	ASSQGSGGPNNEQF
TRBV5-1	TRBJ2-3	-	ASSLGLLISTDTQY
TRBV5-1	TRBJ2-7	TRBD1	ASSQDRGYNEQY
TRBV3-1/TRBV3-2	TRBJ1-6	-	ASSQDFGQDNSPLH
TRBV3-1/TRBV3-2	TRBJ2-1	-	ASSQVRQSYNEQF
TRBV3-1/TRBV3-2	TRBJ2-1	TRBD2	ASSPPLAGRYNEQF
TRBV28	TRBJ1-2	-	ASGSGPPANYGYT
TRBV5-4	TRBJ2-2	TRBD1	ASSSGQGSHPFVGELF
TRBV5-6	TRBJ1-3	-	ASSFGVSGNTIY
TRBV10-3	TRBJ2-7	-	AIRPGRAGRYEQY
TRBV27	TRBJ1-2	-	ASSLSFGALSGYT
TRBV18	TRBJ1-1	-	ASSPYLGADTEAF
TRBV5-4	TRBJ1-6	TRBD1	ASSLAQGLNSPLH
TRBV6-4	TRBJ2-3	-	ASSDRGTDTQY